The table lists the clone carrying this TCR beta chain with many counts. CDR1 is DFQATT and CDR2 is SNEGSKA in the germline V gene (reference sequence). V lost 6 bases to trimming and J lost 6 bases, with 8 bases between them. The CDR3 contains 11 residues. The data were taken from a study of T cells in Graves' hyperthyroidism and ophthalmopathy. RNA transcripts were the template for amplifying TCR beta CDR3 regions. A first-round RT-PCR of the TCR CDR3 used the HTBI primer set. One entry per CDR3 protein results from TCRdb running MiXCR on the multiplex PCR reads. The sample contains fewer than 110,000 distinct CDR3 sequences, more than 15% of which appear only once.

The chain couples TRBV20-1 to TRBJ2-2; the D is unclear. Sequencing was carried out using blood. This clonotype was obtained from a woman between 45 and 60 years old with Graves' hyperthyroidism. The chain's CDR3 is CSATLAGELFF. The CDR3 DNA reads TGCAGTGCCACTCTAGCCGGGGAGCTGTTTTTT.